The 15 T cell receptor beta chains in this list originate from one sample, sequenced in a study of Ad26.COV2.S vaccination and SARS-CoV-2 variants. Sequencing was performed with immunoSEQ multiplex PCR; in TCRdb, only in-frame clones are kept and a portion is missing. The sample consists of 300,000 to 350,000 clones, 88% of them appearing once. Specified treatment: some 20 received Ad26.COV2.S at low or high dose, single or two shots; roughly five received placebo; per-sample allocation not given. Samples came from day 63 after the first vaccine or placebo injection. Sequenced here: peripheral blood, sampled in a trial of Ad26.COV2.S vaccine versus placebo. These TCRs come from a person aged 18-65 years who received the Ad26.COV2.S COVID-19 vaccine or a placebo.

V and J are TRBV10-3 and TRBJ1-4; 7 bases line up with TRBD1. There are 13 residues in the CDR3. J was trimmed by 8 bases and V by 7 bases; bases with no gene match: 7. Germline V gene sequence: CDR1 ENHRY, CDR2 SYGVKD. This CDR3 is CAIKGQGGEKLFF. In nucleotides, the CDR3 is TGTGCCATCAAGGGACAAGGGGGCGAAAAACTGTTTTTT.

The chain is built from TRBV6-4 and TRBJ2-1, with a weak D call TRBD1 (6 bases). The length of the CDR3 is 13 residues. Germline V gives CDR1 MRHNA, CDR2 SNTAGT. V lost 2 bases and J 7 bases, leaving 9 bases between the germline ends. The CDR3 DNA follows: TGTGCCAGCAGTGACCGGACAGAGAATGAGCAGTTCTTC. It codes for CASSDRTENEQFF.

This clone was detected only once. The J gene is TRBJ2-1, the V gene TRBV7-9; D may match TRBD1 or TRBD2 (6 bases each). Germline V gives CDR1 SEHNR, CDR2 FQNEAQ (reference sequence). The CDR3 covers 16 residues. The V end was cut by 2 bases, the J end by 7 bases, with 18 bases between. In nucleotides, the CDR3 is TGTGCCAGCAGCTTAATTTACGGGATAGGGGGGAATGAGCAGTTCTTC. Its protein is CASSLIYGIGGNEQFF.

This chain uses TRBV27 with TRBJ1-5, with 9 bases identical to TRBD1. V lost 4 bases to trimming and J lost 6 bases; unmatched junction nucleotides: 4. The CDR3 is 14 amino acids. Germline lookup yields CDR1 MNHEY and CDR2 SMNVEV (reference sequence). The CDR3 coding sequence is TGTGCCAGCAGTTCGGACAGGGGTGGTCAGCCCCAGCATTTT. Its protein product is CASSSDRGGQPQHF.

This clone appeared a few times. CDR3 sequence reads: CASRQSNSNQPQHF. The CDR3 bases are TGTGCCAGCAGACAGAGCAATAGCAATCAGCCCCAGCATTTT. The chain employs TRBV28 and TRBJ1-5; no clear D. The CDR3 is made up of 14 amino acids. The V end was cut by 6 bases, the J end by 0 bases, with 9 bases between. Looked up from germline, CDR1 is MDHEN and CDR2 is SYDVKM.

The V and J genes are TRBV18 and TRBJ1-5, with no clear D. This CDR3 is built from 14 residues. CDR1 is KGHSH, CDR2 LQKENI, per germline. With 4 bases removed from V and 4 bases from J, the gap between germline ends came to 11 bases. The CDR3 nucleotides are TGTGCCAGCTCACTATCGGACGGGAATCAGCCCCAGCATTTT. Translated, it gives CASSLSDGNQPQHF.

CDR3 bases: TGTGCCAGCAGCCCCGTGGTGCTAACCTACGAGCAGTACTTC. It codes for CASSPVVLTYEQYF. This chain links TRBV5-5 with TRBJ2-7; D call uncertain. This CDR3 comprises 14 residues. Germline assignment: CDR1 SGHKS and CDR2 YYEKEE (reference sequence). Trimming shortened V by 4 bases and J by 2 bases, and 13 bases separated the two germline ends.

DNA of the CDR3: TGTGCCAGCAGCTTAGTGGCCAGTAATAATTCACCCCTCCACTTT. It codes for CASSLVASNNSPLHF. This sequence joins TRBV7-2 and TRBJ1-6; D unclear. CDR1 and CDR2 (germline): SGHTA, FQGNSA. The CDR3 totals 15 residues. The V end lost 1 base, the J end lost 5 bases, and 9 bases lay between the germline ends.

V usage is TRBV2 and J usage is TRBJ1-1, with unresolved D. The germline V gene encodes CDR1 SNHLY and CDR2 FYNNEI. V lost 3 bases, J lost 2 bases, and 10 bases lay in between. The CDR3 is 14 residues long. CDR3 residues: CASSEMGGNTEAFF. CDR3 nucleotide sequence: TGTGCCAGCAGTGAGATGGGCGGAAACACTGAAGCTTTCTTT.

The chain has TRBV6-2 or TRBV6-3 and TRBJ2-7; the D gene is possibly TRBD1 (6 bases). V was clipped by 4 bases and J by 7 bases, with 20 bases between them. Germline lookup yields CDR1 MNHEY and CDR2 SVGEGT. The CDR3 extends over 15 amino acids. CDR3 amino acids: CASSFPGHGVWEQYF. As DNA, the CDR3 is TGTGCCAGCAGTTTCCCGGGACACGGAGTGTGGGAGCAGTACTTC.

The genes are TRBV7-2 and TRBJ2-1, with unresolved D. V lost 0 bases and J 3 bases, leaving 6 bases between the germline ends. In germline, CDR1 is SGHTA, CDR2 FQGNSA. This CDR3 spans 14 amino acids. CDR3 sequence: CASSLAPGYNEQFF. The CDR3 nucleotides are TGTGCCAGCAGCTTAGCCCCAGGCTACAATGAGCAGTTCTTC.

The rearrangement links TRBV6-5 to TRBJ2-2, with 11 nucleotides matching TRBD1. The V gene end was trimmed by 5 bases and the J gene end by 5 bases; junction bases not matched to a gene: 4. The CDR3 length is 15 residues. The germline CDR1 and CDR2 sequences are MNHEY and SVGAGI. The CDR3 region is CASSLRDRGTGELFF. The CDR3 bases are TGTGCCAGCAGTCTCAGGGACAGGGGGACCGGGGAGCTGTTTTTT.

The CDR3 here is CASSHRDNQETQYF. The CDR3 nucleotides read TGTGCCAGCTCACACCGGGACAACCAAGAGACCCAGTACTTC. This rearrangement joins TRBV18 to TRBJ2-5, with D maybe TRBD1 (6 bases). The germline CDR1 and CDR2 sequences are KGHSH and LQKENI. The CDR3 runs 14 residues. V was pared by 4 bases and J by 0 bases, with 9 bases between.

This chain uses TRBV30 with TRBJ2-7; D is perhaps TRBD1 (5 bases). The CDR3 covers 11 residues. V gave up 4 bases and J gave up 2 bases, with 6 bases separating them. Germline V lookup: CDR1 GTSNPN, CDR2 SVGIG (reference sequence). CDR3 in amino acids: CAWTRAYEQYF. CDR3 DNA sequence: TGTGCCTGGACCAGGGCCTACGAGCAGTACTTC.

This clone turned up a few times. As DNA, the CDR3 is TGTGCCAGCAGCAAATGGGTCGTTCCCATGAACACTGAAGCTTTCTTT. This encodes CASSKWVVPMNTEAFF. The chain uses TRBV21-1 and TRBJ1-1. TRBV21-1 is a pseudogene segment. There are 16 residues in the CDR3.